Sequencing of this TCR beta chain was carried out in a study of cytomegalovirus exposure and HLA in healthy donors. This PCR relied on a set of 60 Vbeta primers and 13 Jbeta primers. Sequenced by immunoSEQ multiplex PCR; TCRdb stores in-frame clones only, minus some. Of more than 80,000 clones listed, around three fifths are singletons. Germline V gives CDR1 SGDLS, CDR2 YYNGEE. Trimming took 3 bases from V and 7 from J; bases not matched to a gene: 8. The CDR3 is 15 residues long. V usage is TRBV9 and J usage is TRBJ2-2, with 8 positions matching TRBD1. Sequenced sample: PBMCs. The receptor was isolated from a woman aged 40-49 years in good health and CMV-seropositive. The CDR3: CASSAGQGNGGELFF. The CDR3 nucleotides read TGTGCCAGCAGCGCCGGACAGGGTAATGGCGGGGAGCTGTTTTTT.